This T cell receptor beta chain was captured in a study of blood T cell repertoires in COVID-19. Study background: Sites in the United States, Italy and Spain provided acute and convalescent COVID-19 samples. PBMCs, B-cell-depleted T cells, or T cells were the source of the cDNA or gDNA that made up the material.

Sequenced by immunoSEQ multiplex PCR; TCRdb stores in-frame clones only, minus some. The profile shows about 140,000 clones, about 90% of them singletons. CDR1 SGDLS and CDR2 YYNGEE come from the germline V gene. V lost 4 bases to trimming and J lost 1 base, with 15 bases between them. This CDR3 is 16 amino acids long. The chain links TRBV9 to TRBJ1-3, with a possible D match to TRBD1 (6 bases). The sample taken for sequencing was peripheral blood. The receptor's source is a woman older than 75 with acute or convalescent COVID-19. The DNA for the CDR3 is TGTGCCAGCAGCCTTACAGGGACGGTATCTGGAAACACCATATATTTT. Amino acids: CASSLTGTVSGNTIYF.